The clone carrying this TCR beta chain has only a few counts. Researchers amplified the TCR beta CDR3 regions from RNA transcripts. Using the HTBI primer set, a first-round RT-PCR was run on the TCR CDR3. From the multiplex PCR reads, TCRdb called clonotypes with MiXCR, one entry per CDR3 protein. The data show 450,000 to 600,000 distinct CDR3 sequences, with 12% to 15% seen just once and over 11% held by the top ten. These data come from a study of T cells in Graves' hyperthyroidism and ophthalmopathy. CDR1 is MNHEY, CDR2 SVGEGT, per germline. CDR3 length equals 17 residues. With 7 bases clipped from V and 0 bases from J, the junction kept 3 bases outside the gene matches.

The TCR originated in a middle-aged woman with Graves' hyperthyroidism. The genes are TRBV6-2 or TRBV6-3 and TRBJ2-2; 15 positions agree with TRBD2. The sequencing input was blood. Here the CDR3 DNA reads TGTGCCAGCATCTGGACTAGCGGGAGGGCGAACACCGGGGAGCTGTTTTTT. It specifies CASIWTSGRANTGELFF.